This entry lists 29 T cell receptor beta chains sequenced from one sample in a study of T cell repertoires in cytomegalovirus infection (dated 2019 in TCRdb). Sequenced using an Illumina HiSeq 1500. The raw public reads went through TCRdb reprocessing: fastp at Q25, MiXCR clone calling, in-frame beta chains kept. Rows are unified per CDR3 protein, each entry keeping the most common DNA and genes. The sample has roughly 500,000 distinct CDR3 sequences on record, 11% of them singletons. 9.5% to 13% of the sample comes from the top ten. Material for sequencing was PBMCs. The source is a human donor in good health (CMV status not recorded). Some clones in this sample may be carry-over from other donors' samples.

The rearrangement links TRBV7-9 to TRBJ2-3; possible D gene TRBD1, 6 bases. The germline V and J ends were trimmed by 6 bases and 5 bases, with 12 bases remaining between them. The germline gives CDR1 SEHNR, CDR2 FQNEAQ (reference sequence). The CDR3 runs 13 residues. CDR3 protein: CASSIGQQDTQYF. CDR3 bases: TGTGCCAGCAGTATAGGACAGCAAGATACGCAGTATTTT.

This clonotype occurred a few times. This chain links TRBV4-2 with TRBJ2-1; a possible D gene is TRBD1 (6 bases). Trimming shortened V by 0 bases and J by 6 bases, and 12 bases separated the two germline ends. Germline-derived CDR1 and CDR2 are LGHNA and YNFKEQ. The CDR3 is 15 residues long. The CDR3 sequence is CASSQESQGLNEQFF. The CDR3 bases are TGTGCCAGCAGCCAAGAGAGTCAGGGGCTCAATGAGCAGTTCTTC.

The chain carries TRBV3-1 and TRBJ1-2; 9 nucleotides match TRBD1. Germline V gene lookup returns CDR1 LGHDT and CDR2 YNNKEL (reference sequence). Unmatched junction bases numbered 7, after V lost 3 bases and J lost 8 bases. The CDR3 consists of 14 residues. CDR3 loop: CASSQEGQGYGYTF. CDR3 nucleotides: TGTGCCAGCAGCCAGGAAGGACAGGGGTACGGCTACACCTTC.

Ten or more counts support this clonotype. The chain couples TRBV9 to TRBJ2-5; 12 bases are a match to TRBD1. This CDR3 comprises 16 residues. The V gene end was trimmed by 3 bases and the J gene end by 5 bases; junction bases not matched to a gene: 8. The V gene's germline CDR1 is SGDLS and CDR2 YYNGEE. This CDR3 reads CASSAPGQGAGETQYF. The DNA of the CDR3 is TGTGCCAGCAGCGCACCGGGACAGGGGGCCGGGGAGACCCAGTACTTC.

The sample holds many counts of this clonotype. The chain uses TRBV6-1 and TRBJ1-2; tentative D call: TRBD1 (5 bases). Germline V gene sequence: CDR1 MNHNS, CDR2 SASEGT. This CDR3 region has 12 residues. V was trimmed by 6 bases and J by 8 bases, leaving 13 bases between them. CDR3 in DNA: TGTGCCAGCAGAAACACAGGTGTAGGCTACACCTTC. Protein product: CASRNTGVGYTF.

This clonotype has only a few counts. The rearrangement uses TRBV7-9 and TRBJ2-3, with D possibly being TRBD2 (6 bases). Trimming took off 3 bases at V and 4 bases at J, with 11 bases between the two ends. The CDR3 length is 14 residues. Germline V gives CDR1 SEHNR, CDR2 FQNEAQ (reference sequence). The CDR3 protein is CASSFGGAADTQYF. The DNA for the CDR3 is TGTGCCAGCAGCTTTGGAGGGGCGGCAGATACGCAGTATTTT.

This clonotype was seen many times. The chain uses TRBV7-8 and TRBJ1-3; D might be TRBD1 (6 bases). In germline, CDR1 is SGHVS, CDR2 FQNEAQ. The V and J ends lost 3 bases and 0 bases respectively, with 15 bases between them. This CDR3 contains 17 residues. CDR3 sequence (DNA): TGTGCCAGCAGCTTGCAAGGGACACCGGGCTCTGGAAACACCATATATTTT. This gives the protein CASSLQGTPGSGNTIYF.

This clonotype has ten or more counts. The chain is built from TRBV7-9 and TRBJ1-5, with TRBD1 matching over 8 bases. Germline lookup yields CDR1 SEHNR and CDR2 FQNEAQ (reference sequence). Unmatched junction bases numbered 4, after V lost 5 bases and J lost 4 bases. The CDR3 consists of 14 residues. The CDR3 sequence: CASSGQGMNQPQHF. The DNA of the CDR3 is TGTGCCAGCAGCGGACAGGGAATGAATCAGCCCCAGCATTTT.

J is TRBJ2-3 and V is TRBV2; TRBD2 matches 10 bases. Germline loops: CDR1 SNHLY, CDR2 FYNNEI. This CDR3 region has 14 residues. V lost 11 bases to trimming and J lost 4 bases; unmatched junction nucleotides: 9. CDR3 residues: CAGKTSGTPDTQYF. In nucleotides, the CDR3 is TGTGCCGGAAAAACTAGCGGGACCCCAGATACGCAGTATTTT.

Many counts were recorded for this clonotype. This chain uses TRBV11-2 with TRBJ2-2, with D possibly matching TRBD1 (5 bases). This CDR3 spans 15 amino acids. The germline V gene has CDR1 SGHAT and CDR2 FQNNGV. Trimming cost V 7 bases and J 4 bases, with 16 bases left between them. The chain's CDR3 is CASNIGVARTGELFF. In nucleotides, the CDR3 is TGTGCCAGCAATATAGGGGTGGCTCGCACCGGGGAGCTGTTTTTT.

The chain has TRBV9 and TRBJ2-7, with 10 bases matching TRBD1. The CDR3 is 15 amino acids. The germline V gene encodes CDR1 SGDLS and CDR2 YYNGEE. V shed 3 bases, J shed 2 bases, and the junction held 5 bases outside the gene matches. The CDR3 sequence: CASSGGQGSTYEQYF. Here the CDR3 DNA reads TGTGCCAGCAGCGGGGGACAGGGGTCTACCTACGAGCAGTACTTC.

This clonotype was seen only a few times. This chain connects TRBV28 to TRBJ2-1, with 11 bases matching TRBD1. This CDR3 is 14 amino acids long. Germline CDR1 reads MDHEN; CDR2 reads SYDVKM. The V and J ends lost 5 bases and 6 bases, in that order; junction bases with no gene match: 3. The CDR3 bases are TGTGCCAGCAGTGCCGGGACAGGGGGCAATGAGCAGTTCTTC. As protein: CASSAGTGGNEQFF. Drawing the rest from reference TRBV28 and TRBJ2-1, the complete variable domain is DVKVTQSSRYLVKRTGEKVFLECVQDMDHENMFWYRQDPGLGLRLIYFSYDVKMKEKGDIPEGYSVSREKKERFSLILESASTNQTSMYLCASSAGTGGNEQFFGPGTRLTVL.

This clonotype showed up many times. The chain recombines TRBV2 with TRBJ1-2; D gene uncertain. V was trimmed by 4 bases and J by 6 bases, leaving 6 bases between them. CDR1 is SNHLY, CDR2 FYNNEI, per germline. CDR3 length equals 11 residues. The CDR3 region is CASSGEDGYTF. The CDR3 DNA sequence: TGTGCCAGCAGTGGGGAGGATGGCTACACCTTC.

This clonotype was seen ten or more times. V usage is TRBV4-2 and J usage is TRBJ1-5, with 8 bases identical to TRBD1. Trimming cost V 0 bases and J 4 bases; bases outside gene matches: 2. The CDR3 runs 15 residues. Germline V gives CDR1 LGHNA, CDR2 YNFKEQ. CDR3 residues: CASSQEGQVNQPQHF. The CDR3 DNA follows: TGTGCCAGCAGCCAAGAGGGACAGGTGAATCAGCCCCAGCATTTT.

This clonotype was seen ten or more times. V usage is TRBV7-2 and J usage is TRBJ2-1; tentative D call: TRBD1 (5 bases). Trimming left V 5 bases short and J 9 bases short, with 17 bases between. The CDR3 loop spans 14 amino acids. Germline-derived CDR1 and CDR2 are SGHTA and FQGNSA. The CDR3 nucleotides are TGTGCCAGCAGCGGTCGGACACGTAGGGCTGAGCAGTTCTTC. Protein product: CASSGRTRRAEQFF. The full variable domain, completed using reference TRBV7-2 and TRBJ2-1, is GAGVSQSPSNKVTEKGKDVELRCDPISGHTALYWYRQSLGQGLEFLIYFQGNSAPDKSGLPSDRFSAERTGGSVSTLTIQRTQQEDSAVYLCASSGRTRRAEQFFGPGTRLTVL.

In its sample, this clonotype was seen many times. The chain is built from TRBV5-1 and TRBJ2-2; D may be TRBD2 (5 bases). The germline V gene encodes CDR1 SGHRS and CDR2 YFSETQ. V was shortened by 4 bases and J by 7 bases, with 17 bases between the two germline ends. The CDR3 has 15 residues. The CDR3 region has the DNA TGCGCCAGCAGCGTCAGGACGCCCAGCGGCGGGGAGCTGTTTTTT. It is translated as CASSVRTPSGGELFF.

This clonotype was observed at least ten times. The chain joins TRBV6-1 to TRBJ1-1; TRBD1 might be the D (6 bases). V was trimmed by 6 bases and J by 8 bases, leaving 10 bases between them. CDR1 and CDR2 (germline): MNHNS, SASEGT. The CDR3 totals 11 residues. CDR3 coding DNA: TGTGCCAGCAGGTACAGGGAGGAAGCTTTCTTT. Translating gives CASRYREEAFF.

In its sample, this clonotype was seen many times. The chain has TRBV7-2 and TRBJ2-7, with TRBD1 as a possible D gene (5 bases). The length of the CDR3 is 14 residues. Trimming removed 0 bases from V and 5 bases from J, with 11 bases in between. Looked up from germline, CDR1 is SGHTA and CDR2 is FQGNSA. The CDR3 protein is CASSLAGVFDEQYF. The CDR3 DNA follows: TGTGCCAGCAGCTTAGCAGGGGTATTCGACGAGCAGTACTTC.

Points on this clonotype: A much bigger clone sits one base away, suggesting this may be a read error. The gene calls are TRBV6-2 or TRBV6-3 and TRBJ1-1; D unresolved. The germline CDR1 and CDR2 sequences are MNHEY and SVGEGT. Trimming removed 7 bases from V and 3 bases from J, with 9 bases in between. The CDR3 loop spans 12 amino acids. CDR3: CASKDEDTEAFF. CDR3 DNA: TGTGCCAGCAAAGACGAGGACACTGAAGCTTTCTTT.

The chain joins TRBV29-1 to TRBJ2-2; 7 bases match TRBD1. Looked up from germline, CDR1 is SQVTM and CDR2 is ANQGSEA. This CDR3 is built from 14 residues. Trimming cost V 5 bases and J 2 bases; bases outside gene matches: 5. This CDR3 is CSVRGQTNTGELFF. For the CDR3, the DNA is TGCAGCGTTCGGGGACAGACCAACACCGGGGAGCTGTTTTTT.

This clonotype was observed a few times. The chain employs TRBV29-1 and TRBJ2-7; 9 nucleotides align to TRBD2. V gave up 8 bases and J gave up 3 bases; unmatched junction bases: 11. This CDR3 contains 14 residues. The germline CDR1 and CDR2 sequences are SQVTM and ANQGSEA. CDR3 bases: TGCAGCCCAGCCCGACTAGCGGACCGCTACGAGCAGTACTTC. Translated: CSPARLADRYEQYF.

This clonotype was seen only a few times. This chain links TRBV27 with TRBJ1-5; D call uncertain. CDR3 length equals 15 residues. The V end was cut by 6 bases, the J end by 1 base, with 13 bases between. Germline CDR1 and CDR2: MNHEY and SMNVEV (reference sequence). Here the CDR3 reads CASSPFRLSNQPQHF. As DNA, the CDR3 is TGTGCCAGCAGCCCATTCAGGTTAAGCAATCAGCCCCAGCATTTT.

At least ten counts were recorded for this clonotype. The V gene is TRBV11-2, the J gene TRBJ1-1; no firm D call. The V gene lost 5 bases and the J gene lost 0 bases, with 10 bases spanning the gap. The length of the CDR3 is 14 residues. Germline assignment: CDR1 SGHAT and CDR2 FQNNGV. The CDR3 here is CASSVRRLNTEAFF. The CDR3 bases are TGTGCCAGCAGCGTCAGGCGATTGAACACTGAAGCTTTCTTT.

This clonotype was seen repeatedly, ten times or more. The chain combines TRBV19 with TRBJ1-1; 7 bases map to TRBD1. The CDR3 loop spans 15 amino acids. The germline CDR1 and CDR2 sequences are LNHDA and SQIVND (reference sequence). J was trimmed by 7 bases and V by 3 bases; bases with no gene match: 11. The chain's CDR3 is CASSISTGRAYEAFF. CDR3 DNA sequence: TGTGCCAGTAGTATCTCGACAGGGAGGGCCTATGAAGCTTTCTTT. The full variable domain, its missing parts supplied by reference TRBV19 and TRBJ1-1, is DGGITQSPKYLFRKEGQNVTLSCEQNLNHDAMYWYRQDPGQGLRLIYYSQIVNDFQKGDIAEGYSVSREKKESFPLTVTSAQKNPTAFYLCASSISTGRAYEAFFGQGTRLTVV.

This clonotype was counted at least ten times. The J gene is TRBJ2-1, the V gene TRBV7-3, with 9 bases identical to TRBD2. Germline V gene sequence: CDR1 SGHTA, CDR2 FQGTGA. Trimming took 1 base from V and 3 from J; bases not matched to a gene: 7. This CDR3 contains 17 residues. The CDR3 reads CASSLNSGRGSYNEQFF. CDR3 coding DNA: TGTGCCAGCAGCTTAAATAGCGGGAGAGGAAGCTACAATGAGCAGTTCTTC.

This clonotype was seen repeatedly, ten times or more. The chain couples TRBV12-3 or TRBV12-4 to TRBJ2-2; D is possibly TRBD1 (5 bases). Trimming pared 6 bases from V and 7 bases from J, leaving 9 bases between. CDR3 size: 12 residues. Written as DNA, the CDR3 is TGTGCCAGCAGCTTAAGGGGCGGGGAGCTGTTTTTT. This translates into CASSLRGGELFF.

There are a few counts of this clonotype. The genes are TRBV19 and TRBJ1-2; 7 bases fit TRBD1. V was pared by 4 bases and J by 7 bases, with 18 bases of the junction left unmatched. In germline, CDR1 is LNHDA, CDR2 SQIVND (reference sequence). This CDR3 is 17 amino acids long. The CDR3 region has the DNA TGTGCCAGTAGTAAGTGGTGGACCGGACAGGAGTATCTTGGCTACACCTTC. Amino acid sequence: CASSKWWTGQEYLGYTF.

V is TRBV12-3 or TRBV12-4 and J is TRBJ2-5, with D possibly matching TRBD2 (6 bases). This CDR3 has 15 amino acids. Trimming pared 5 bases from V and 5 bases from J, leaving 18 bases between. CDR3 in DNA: TGTGCCAGCAGTCCCGAGGGACCCCGGGGGGAGACCCAGTACTTC. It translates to CASSPEGPRGETQYF.

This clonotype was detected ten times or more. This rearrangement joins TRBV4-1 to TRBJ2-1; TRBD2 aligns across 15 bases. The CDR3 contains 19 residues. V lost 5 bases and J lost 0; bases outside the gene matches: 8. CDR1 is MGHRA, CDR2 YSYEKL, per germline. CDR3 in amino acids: CASSTRTSGGGSSYNEQFF. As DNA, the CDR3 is TGCGCCAGCAGCACCCGGACTAGCGGGGGGGGGAGCTCCTACAATGAGCAGTTCTTC.